This TCR beta chain comes out of a study of blood T cell repertoires in COVID-19. Study summary: T cells, B-cell-depleted T cells, or PBMCs supplied cDNA or gDNA.

Authors' analysis steps: Estimates of nucleated cell counts were drawn from the amplification of reference gene primers. TCRdb's copy holds only in-frame clones and misses some; the assay was immunoSEQ multiplex PCR. V, J and clone size reflect that table, while D and trimming were determined from the DNA. The table lists roughly 59,000 clones, approximately 78% of them singletons. There are many counts of this clone. The sample carries other DNA sequences with the same CDR3. The CDR3 extends over 13 amino acids. In germline, CDR1 is LNHDA, CDR2 SQIVND (reference sequence). V dropped 0 bases and J dropped 5 bases, with 5 bases sitting between them.

The receptor was derived from a man older than 75 with acute or convalescent COVID-19. Sequencing was performed on peripheral blood. The chain recombines TRBV19 with TRBJ1-5, with unresolved D. This CDR3 reads CASSIDRDQPQHF. The CDR3 bases are TGTGCCAGTAGTATAGATCGGGATCAGCCCCAGCATTTT.